This TCR beta chain was captured in a study of blood T cell repertoires in COVID-19. Whole-study context: From T cells, B-cell-depleted T cells, or PBMCs came the material, which was cDNA or gDNA.

Under the authors' procedure: Estimation of nucleated cell counts was performed using reference gene primer amplification. Libraries were prepared by immunoSEQ multiplex PCR; TCRdb keeps only in-frame clonotypes and omits some of them. The V and J calls and clone size were taken over from that table, and D and trimming were inferred from the DNA. The repertoire holds some 180,000 clones, with about four fifths as singletons. Germline-derived CDR1 and CDR2 are MNHEY and SVGAGI. V lost 5 bases, J lost 11 bases, and 7 bases stayed unmatched. The CDR3 is 15 residues long. The rearrangement links TRBV6-5 to TRBJ2-3; 16 bases align to TRBD2. Sequencing was performed on peripheral blood. The receptor was isolated from a man aged 70-80 years with active or convalescent COVID-19. This CDR3 is CASSTDGTSGRVQYF. The CDR3 DNA sequence: TGTGCCAGCAGTACGGACGGGACTAGCGGGAGGGTGCAGTATTTT.